This T cell receptor (beta chain) was obtained from a study of TIL therapy for anti-PD-1-resistant metastatic lung cancer. Study summary: Median tumor PD-L1 proportion score was under 6.5%. Tumors carried a median 1.5 non-synonymous mutations per megabase. Study observations and caveats: Treatment-naive, never-smoker and oncogene-addicted patients were overrepresented in this highly selected cohort.

The germline V gene encodes CDR1 SQVTM and CDR2 ANQGSEA. V was pared by 4 bases and J by 4 bases, with 8 bases between. The CDR3 runs 11 residues. Sequencing used immunoSEQ v3. Data came from immunoSEQ multiplex PCR; TCRdb stores just in-frame clones and leaves some out. The repertoire consists of just over 20,000 clones, with 78% occurring once and the leading ten covering around 7.8%. The time point denotes: pre-treatment sample, taken before nivolumab and TIL therapy. Patients were adults with stage 4 NSCLC. A word on this clone: Antigen specificity is unknown.

The receptor was derived from a person between 25 and 79 years old with non-small cell lung cancer. V is TRBV29-1 and J is TRBJ2-7, with D unclear. The sample here was blood, taken at baseline. The CDR3 coding sequence is TGCAGCGTTGTGGATCAATACGAGCAGTACTTC. This gives the protein CSVVDQYEQYF.